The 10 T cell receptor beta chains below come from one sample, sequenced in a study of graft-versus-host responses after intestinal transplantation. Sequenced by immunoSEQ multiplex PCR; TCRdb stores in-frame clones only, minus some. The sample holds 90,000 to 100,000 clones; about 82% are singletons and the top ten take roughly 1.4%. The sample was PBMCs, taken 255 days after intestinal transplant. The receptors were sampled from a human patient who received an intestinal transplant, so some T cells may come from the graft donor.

The CDR3 nucleotides read TGTGCCAGCAGTTTATGGGAGGGCAATCAGCCCCAGCATTTT. It encodes CASSLWEGNQPQHF. The rearrangement uses TRBV27 and TRBJ1-5; unclear D gene. The germline V gene has CDR1 MNHEY and CDR2 SMNVEV (reference sequence). Trimming shortened V by 1 base and J by 2 bases, and 6 bases separated the two germline ends. The CDR3 runs 14 residues.

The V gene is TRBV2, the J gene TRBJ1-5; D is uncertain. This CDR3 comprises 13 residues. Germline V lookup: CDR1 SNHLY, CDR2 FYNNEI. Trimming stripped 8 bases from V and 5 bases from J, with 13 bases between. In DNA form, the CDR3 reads TGTGCCAGCGGAAGGGAAGAAGATCAGCCCCAGCATTTT. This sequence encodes CASGREEDQPQHF.

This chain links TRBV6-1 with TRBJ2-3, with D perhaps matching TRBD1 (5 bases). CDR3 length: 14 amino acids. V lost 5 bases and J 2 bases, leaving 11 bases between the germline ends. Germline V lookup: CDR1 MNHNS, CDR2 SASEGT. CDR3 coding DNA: TGTGCCAGCAGTCCCGGACACTCCACAGATACGCAGTATTTT. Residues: CASSPGHSTDTQYF.

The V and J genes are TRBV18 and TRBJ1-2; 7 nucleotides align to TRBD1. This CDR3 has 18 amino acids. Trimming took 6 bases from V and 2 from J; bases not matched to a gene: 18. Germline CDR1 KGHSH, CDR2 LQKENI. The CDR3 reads CASSPRQGTKTLNYGYTF. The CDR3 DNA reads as TGTGCCAGCTCTCCCAGACAGGGAACTAAAACCTTAAACTATGGCTACACCTTC.

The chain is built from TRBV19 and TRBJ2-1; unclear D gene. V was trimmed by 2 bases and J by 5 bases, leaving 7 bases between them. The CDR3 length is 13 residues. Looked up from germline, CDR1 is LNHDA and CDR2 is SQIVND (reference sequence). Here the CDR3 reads CASSIQSNNEQFF. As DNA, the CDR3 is TGTGCCAGTAGTATACAGTCCAACAATGAGCAGTTCTTC.

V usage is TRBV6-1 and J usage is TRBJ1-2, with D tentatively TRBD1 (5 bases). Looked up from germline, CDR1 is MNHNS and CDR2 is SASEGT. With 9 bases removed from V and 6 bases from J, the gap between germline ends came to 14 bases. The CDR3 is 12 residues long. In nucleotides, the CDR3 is TGTGCCAGTCGGACACCCTCTGATGGCTACACCTTC. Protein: CASRTPSDGYTF.

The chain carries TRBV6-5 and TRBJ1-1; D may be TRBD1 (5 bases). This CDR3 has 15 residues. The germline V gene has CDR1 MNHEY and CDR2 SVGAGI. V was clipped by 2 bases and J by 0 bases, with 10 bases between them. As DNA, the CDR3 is TGTGCCAGCAGTTACCGCCGGGGGATGAACACTGAAGCTTTCTTT. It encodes CASSYRRGMNTEAFF.

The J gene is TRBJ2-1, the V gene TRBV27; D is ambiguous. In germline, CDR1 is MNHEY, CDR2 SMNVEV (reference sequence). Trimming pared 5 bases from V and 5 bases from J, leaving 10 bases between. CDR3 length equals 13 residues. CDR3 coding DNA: TGTGCCAGCAGTCGGGCTACCGACAATGAGCAGTTCTTC. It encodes CASSRATDNEQFF.

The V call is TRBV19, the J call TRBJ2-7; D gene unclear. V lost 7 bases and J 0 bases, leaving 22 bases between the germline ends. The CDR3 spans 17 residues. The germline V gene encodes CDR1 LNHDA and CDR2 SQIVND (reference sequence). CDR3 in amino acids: CASTLPAGMPDSYEQYV. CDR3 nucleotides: TGTGCCAGTACCCTCCCGGCCGGAATGCCCGACTCCTACGAGCAGTACGTC.

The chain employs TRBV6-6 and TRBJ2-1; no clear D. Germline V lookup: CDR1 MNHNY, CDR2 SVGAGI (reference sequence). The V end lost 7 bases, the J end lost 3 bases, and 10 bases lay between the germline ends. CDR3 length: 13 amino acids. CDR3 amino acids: CASTGWDYNEQFF. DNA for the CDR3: TGTGCCAGCACTGGCTGGGACTACAATGAGCAGTTCTTC.